This is a list of T cell receptor beta chains from one sample in a study of blood T cell repertoires in COVID-19. Some clones are missing from TCRdb's copy, which holds only in-frame ones; the method was immunoSEQ multiplex PCR. The repertoire holds hundreds of thousands of clones, with around 90% as singletons. The sequenced sample was peripheral blood. These receptors all come from a woman aged 18-29 years with acute or convalescent COVID-19. CDR3s include the opening cysteine and the closing phenylalanine or tryptophan. Each record gives: V gene, CDR3 protein.

TRBV7-8,CASSAGPYTEAFF
TRBV5-5,CASSLLGVGYEKLFF
TRBV12-3/TRBV12-4,CASSFSSSYEQYF
TRBV7-9,CASSSGQLDSGNTIYF
TRBV5-6,CASSFAQLLTEAFF
TRBV9,CASSVTISPLSGANVLTF
TRBV10-3,CAISPDRVNGYTF
TRBV3-1/TRBV3-2,CASSLYPGTGDEQYF
TRBV30,CAWRGLAVTDTQYF
TRBV2,CASSGGQAGNTIYF
TRBV7-2,CASSFIGEDTEAFF
TRBV5-5,CASSLEGQGYEQYF
TRBV4-3,CASSQDSLSSYNSPLHF
TRBV4-1,CASSQDMRGPGDGYTF
TRBV5-6,CASSLAGMENIQYF
TRBV7-9,CASSTSRGSSYEQYF
TRBV5-6,CASSLISLSEAFF
TRBV9,CASSFSSGTGDSPLHF
TRBV5-6,CASSFRVTTYGYTF
TRBV7-9,CASSLAGAVEQYF
TRBV30,CAWTPGSSPRYTF
TRBV4-1,CASSQDPTSGGDTQYF
TRBV18,CASSGQGNDGYTF
TRBV6-5,CATREYEGYTF
TRBV6-6,CASSYTGTGEKLFF
TRBV19,CASSISPRGRPQHF
TRBV6-4,CASSDSGPVGGSYNEQFF